This TCR beta chain originates from a study of spatial heterogeneity in lung cancer. Study summary: Mean representation of each unique TCR and UMI combination in the raw reads exceeded nine occurrences.

General study results and limits: For tumor T cells, estimated coverage reached only about 7.4% (alpha) and more than 11% (beta). Counts of expanded alpha and beta TCRs within tumors tracked the tumor nonsynonymous mutation count.

V was cut by 6 bases and J by 8 bases, with 16 bases left in between. Germline CDR1 is DFQATT and CDR2 is SNEGSKA (reference sequence). The CDR3 spans 13 residues. Time point of the sample: sample taken at primary tumor resection. Researchers sequenced whole RNA taken from tumor, nontumor lung or frozen PBMC without sorting. In this sample, this clonotype is medium-sized (0.01 to 0.1%). Its target is unknown. This beta chain represents an off-target read in a library built for alpha chains; its size is of limited meaning. Unique molecular identifiers tagged every individual TCR cDNA molecule. In TCRdb, the 5' RACE reads were re-called with MiXCR into one record per CDR3 protein. Of some 2,500 distinct CDR3 sequences in the sample, 5.5% are singletons; the top ten hold under 20%.

This receptor was taken from a male donor with early-stage non-small cell lung cancer. Sequencing was performed on lung tumor tissue, taken at surgery. The chain employs TRBV20-1 and TRBJ1-4; unclear D gene. The CDR3 spells CSARPPGGEKLFF. In DNA, the CDR3 is TGCAGTGCCCGCCCACCAGGAGGGGAAAAACTGTTTTTT.